This is a list of T cell receptor beta chains from one sample in a study of T cell responses to AZD1222 COVID-19 vaccine. Assay used: immunoSEQ multiplex PCR; TCRdb lists only in-frame clones, some missing. Of approximately 100,000 clones in the sample, 80% to 95% are singletons; the top ten hold 8%. The sample in question was peripheral blood, obtained 28 days after the second AZD1222 dose. Receptors originate from an adult who received the AZD1222 COVID-19 vaccine. Each CDR3 is given with its conserved first and last residue. The D gene is left open where the match is weak. Clone size is given for some rows only: seen once, a few or many times, or a class if the clone is expanded.

TRBJ1-2	-	TRBV2	TRBD1	CASSTGQTNYGYTF	TGTGCCAGCAGCACGGGACAGACTAACTATGGCTACACCTTC
TRBJ2-7	-	TRBV3-1/TRBV3-2	-	CASSQAGASYEQYF	TGTGCCAGCAGCCAAGCGGGGGCGTCCTACGAGCAGTACTTC
TRBJ2-7	-	TRBV7-2	TRBD1	CASRLTGDYEQYF	TGTGCCAGCAGGTTAACAGGGGACTACGAGCAGTACTTC
TRBJ2-2	-	TRBV19	TRBD2	CASSMGLAGGSMAGELFF	TGTGCCAGTAGTATGGGACTAGCGGGGGGAAGCATGGCCGGGGAGCTGTTTTTT
TRBJ2-2	-	TRBV5-8	-	CASSRGTNTGELFF	TGTGCCAGCAGCCGGGGAACGAACACCGGGGAGCTGTTTTTT
TRBJ2-1	-	TRBV10-2	TRBD1	CASRTGGAPNEQFF	TGCGCCAGCAGGACAGGGGGCGCTCCCAATGAGCAGTTCTTC
TRBJ1-1	-	TRBV9	TRBD1	CASSEQTGGISTEAFF	TGTGCCAGCAGCGAGCAGACAGGGGGGATCAGCACTGAAGCTTTCTTT
TRBJ2-7	-	TRBV25-1	-	CASSEAGYSDEQYF	TGTGCCAGCAGTGAGGCCGGGTATTCAGACGAGCAGTACTTC
TRBJ2-3	-	TRBV7-3	-	CASSNGGPPDTQYF	TGTGCCAGCAGTAACGGGGGGCCTCCAGATACGCAGTATTTT
TRBJ2-7	-	TRBV6-5	TRBD2	CASSSGGNEQYF	TGTGCCAGCAGTTCGGGGGGGAACGAGCAGTACTTC
TRBJ1-2	-	TRBV6-5	-	CASRRGGGNYGYTF	TGTGCCAGCAGAAGGGGGGGAGGGAACTATGGCTACACCTTC
TRBJ1-1	once	TRBV6-1	-	CASSEVGLGTEAFF	TGTGCCAGCAGTGAAGTAGGATTGGGCACTGAAGCTTTCTTT
TRBJ1-5	once	TRBV3-1/TRBV3-2	-	CASSRSYRQGNQPQHF	TGTGCCAGCAGCCGAAGTTATCGGCAGGGAAACCAGCCCCAGCATTTT
TRBJ1-2	-	TRBV20-1	-	CQGWGLEGYTF	TGCCAAGGCTGGGGGCTAGAAGGCTACACCTTC
TRBJ1-2	-	TRBV30	-	CAWSHAGGRGYTF	TGTGCCTGGAGTCACGCGGGGGGCAGAGGCTACACCTTC
TRBJ2-2	-	TRBV2	-	CASTETGNTGELFF	TGTGCCAGCACTGAGACAGGAAACACCGGGGAGCTGTTTTTT
TRBJ2-1	-	TRBV5-4	-	CASSPTGRGVGYNEQFF	TGTGCCAGCAGCCCAACCGGCCGTGGTGTTGGGTACAATGAGCAGTTCTTC
TRBJ1-5	-	TRBV19	-	CASMGLRDSSNQPQHF	TGTGCCAGTATGGGTTTGCGGGATTCTAGCAATCAGCCCCAGCATTTT
TRBJ2-7	-	TRBV25-1	-	CASRGSAGDAFFEQYF	TGTGCCAGCAGAGGATCGGCAGGGGACGCATTCTTCGAGCAGTACTTC
TRBJ1-1	-	TRBV4-1	TRBD1	CASSTQGVTEAFF	TGCGCCAGCAGCACACAGGGGGTGACTGAAGCTTTCTTT
TRBJ2-1	-	TRBV14	-	CASSQRSSPSYNEQFF	TGTGCCAGCAGCCAACGGAGCTCCCCCTCCTACAATGAGCAGTTCTTC
TRBJ1-6	-	TRBV6-5	-	CASTRSSYNSPLHF	TGTGCCAGCACTCGGAGCTCCTATAATTCACCCCTCCACTTT
TRBJ2-1	-	TRBV4-1	-	CASSEYNRNEQFF	TGCGCCAGCAGCGAATACAACAGGAATGAGCAGTTCTTC
TRBJ2-3	-	TRBV6-1	-	CASSERLPGDTDTQYF	TGTGCCAGCAGTGAGAGACTGCCAGGGGACACAGATACGCAGTATTTT
TRBJ2-7	-	TRBV25-1	-	CASSESDGQAYEQYF	TGTGCCAGCAGTGAATCGGATGGGCAGGCCTACGAGCAGTACTTC
TRBJ1-1	-	TRBV10-3	-	CAITERPGLNTEAFF	TGTGCCATCACCGAACGGCCGGGGTTGAACACTGAAGCTTTCTTT
TRBJ2-3	-	TRBV12-5	TRBD1	CASGPDQDRGIADTQYF	TGTGCTAGTGGCCCAGATCAGGACAGGGGCATTGCAGATACGCAGTATTTT
TRBJ2-7	-	TRBV19	-	CASSIAPESYEQYF	TGTGCCAGTAGTATAGCACCAGAGTCCTACGAGCAGTACTTC
TRBJ1-1	-	TRBV5-1	TRBD1	CASSLAPGGTEAFF	TGCGCCAGCAGCTTGGCCCCAGGGGGCACTGAAGCTTTCTTT
TRBJ1-5	-	TRBV10-3	-	CAIRGQDNQPQHF	TGTGCCATCAGGGGGCAGGACAATCAGCCCCAGCATTTT
TRBJ2-2	-	TRBV5-1	-	CASNKKTEANTGELFF	TGCGCCAGCAACAAAAAGACAGAAGCGAACACCGGGGAGCTGTTTTTT
TRBJ2-7	-	TRBV4-2	-	CASSHARGTYEQYF	TGTGCCAGCAGCCATGCTCGGGGCACATACGAGCAGTACTTC
TRBJ2-7	once	TRBV7-8	TRBD2	CASSLVAGAYEQYF	TGTGCCAGCAGCTTAGTAGCGGGGGCCTACGAGCAGTACTTC
TRBJ2-3	-	TRBV5-6	-	CASSPIAWTDTQYF	TGTGCCAGCAGCCCCATCGCGTGGACAGATACGCAGTATTTT
TRBJ2-7	-	TRBV18	-	CASSPPGPSYEQYF	TGTGCCAGCTCACCACCGGGTCCGTCCTACGAGCAGTACTTC
TRBJ1-1	once	TRBV7-2	TRBD1	CASSYGDRKSSEAFF	TGTGCCAGCAGCTATGGGGACAGGAAATCCTCTGAAGCTTTCTTT
TRBJ1-6	-	TRBV18	-	CASSPIGREDGSPLHF	TGTGCCAGCTCACCAATCGGACGGGAAGACGGTTCACCCCTCCACTTT
TRBJ1-1	-	TRBV15	-	CATSRDQGREAFF	TGTGCCACCAGCAGGGACCAGGGGCGGGAAGCTTTCTTT
TRBJ2-7	-	TRBV3-1/TRBV3-2	TRBD1	CASSPGQNYEQYF	TGTGCCAGCAGCCCGGGACAGAACTACGAGCAGTACTTC
TRBJ2-3	-	TRBV18	-	CASSPRRGQISTDTQYF	TGTGCCAGCTCACCAAGGCGGGGGCAAATTAGCACAGATACGCAGTATTTT
TRBJ1-1	-	TRBV18	-	CASSIGGVNTEAFF	TGTGCCAGCTCGATAGGTGGTGTGAACACTGAAGCTTTCTTT
TRBJ1-1	-	TRBV29-1	-	CSVRDSDTEAFF	TGCAGCGTTCGGGACTCCGACACTGAAGCTTTCTTT
TRBJ2-7	-	TRBV5-1	-	CARTLGGWPYEQYF	TGCGCCAGGACCCTTGGCGGTTGGCCTTACGAGCAGTACTTC
TRBJ1-6	-	TRBV5-1	-	CASSLESASPLHF	TGCGCCAGCAGCTTGGAGTCGGCTTCACCCCTCCACTTT
TRBJ1-2	-	TRBV27	-	CASSPRLEAGYTF	TGTGCCAGCAGTCCCAGGCTGGAGGCTGGCTACACCTTC
TRBJ1-3	-	TRBV28	-	CASREGTGSNTIYF	TGTGCCAGCCGAGAGGGAACAGGGAGTAACACCATATATTTT
TRBJ1-5	medium-sized	TRBV28	TRBD1	CASSPEDRAGQPQHF	TGTGCCAGCAGCCCGGAAGACAGGGCTGGACAGCCCCAGCATTTT
TRBJ1-4	-	TRBV19	-	CASSSSGRVKLFF	TGTGCCAGTAGTTCCTCGGGACGTGTAAAACTGTTTTTT
TRBJ2-1	-	TRBV6-2/TRBV6-3	TRBD1	CASSVDPGQGVGEQFF	TGTGCCAGCAGTGTAGATCCGGGACAGGGTGTAGGGGAGCAGTTCTTC
TRBJ1-2	-	TRBV7-8	-	CASSPDPYGYTF	TGTGCCAGCAGCCCAGATCCGTATGGCTACACCTTC
TRBJ2-1	-	TRBV2	-	CASGRDLTDEQFF	TGTGCCAGCGGGCGGGATCTGACAGATGAGCAGTTCTTC
TRBJ2-7	-	TRBV14	-	CASSQVPGGSYEQYF	TGTGCCAGCAGCCAAGTGCCAGGGGGGTCCTACGAGCAGTACTTC
TRBJ1-1	few	TRBV13	-	CASSSPESRVPRRAF	TGTGCCAGCAGCTCCCCCGAATCCAGGGTTCCTAGGCGTGCCTTT
TRBJ2-7	-	TRBV6-5	TRBD1	CASRITGGLGEQYF	TGTGCCAGCAGGATAACAGGGGGCTTAGGCGAGCAGTACTTC
TRBJ2-7	-	TRBV10-3	TRBD1	CAIGGPRTGLDEQYF	TGTGCCATCGGGGGCCCCCGGACAGGTCTCGACGAGCAGTACTTC